The next 13 T cell receptor beta chains were all read from a single sample in a study of cytomegalovirus exposure and HLA in healthy donors. Produced via immunoSEQ multiplex PCR; TCRdb's table is partial and in-frame only. The table lists approximately 230,000 clones, roughly 87% of them singletons, with more than 10% in the top ten. The source material was PBMCs. The receptors derive from a man younger than 35 in good health and CMV-seropositive.

This clone turned up a few times. The genes are TRBV14 and TRBJ2-2; 9 bases are shared with TRBD2. Losses at the gene ends were 0 bases for V and 6 bases for J; bases not matched to a gene: 8. The CDR3 length is 17 residues. Germline V gene sequence: CDR1 SGHDN, CDR2 FVKESK. The CDR3 region has the DNA TGTGCCAGCAGCCAAGACCCAAGCGGGAGGTTAGCCGGGGAGCTGTTTTTT. Residues: CASSQDPSGRLAGELFF.

The chain recombines TRBV6-5 with TRBJ2-2, with a weak D call TRBD1 (6 bases). Germline V lookup: CDR1 MNHEY, CDR2 SVGAGI. CDR3 length equals 14 residues. V was clipped by 6 bases and J by 4 bases, with 12 bases between them. The CDR3 region has the DNA TGTGCCAGCAGGGTACAGGGTAGCACCGGGGAGCTGTTTTTT. Translating it yields CASRVQGSTGELFF.

The genes are TRBV5-1 and TRBJ2-5; 8 nucleotides line up with TRBD1. Germline assignment: CDR1 SGHRS and CDR2 YFSETQ. J was trimmed by 3 bases and V by 4 bases; bases with no gene match: 5. The CDR3 length is 14 residues. The CDR3 DNA follows: TGCGCCAGCAGCGGGTTGACAGGGGAAGAGACCCAGTACTTC. Translation: CASSGLTGEETQYF.

The CDR3, as DNA: TGTGCCAGCAGCGCCGACAGAGACAATAATGAGCAGTTCTTC. This translates into CASSADRDNNEQFF. The V and J genes are TRBV7-9 and TRBJ2-1; TRBD1 might be the D (5 bases). V lost 5 bases, J lost 7 bases, and 15 bases lay in between. The CDR3 spans 14 residues. From germline, CDR1 is SEHNR and CDR2 FQNEAQ (reference sequence).

The chain couples TRBV27 to TRBJ2-1, with D possibly TRBD1 on 6 matching bases. In germline, CDR1 is MNHEY, CDR2 SMNVEV (reference sequence). This CDR3 is built from 14 residues. Trimming left V 8 bases short and J 4 bases short, with 15 bases between. The CDR3, as DNA: TGTGCCAGCTCCCCGGACAGAGTTTACAATGAGCAGTTCTTC. Amino acid sequence: CASSPDRVYNEQFF.

The CDR3, as DNA: TGTGCCATCAGTGAAAGCGACTACTCCTACAATGAGCAGTTCTTC. Translated: CAISESDYSYNEQFF. The genes are TRBV10-3 and TRBJ2-1, with D tentatively TRBD2 (5 bases). V lost 3 bases and J 0 bases, leaving 9 bases between the germline ends. Germline CDR1 ENHRY, CDR2 SYGVKD. The CDR3 covers 15 residues.

This clone was detected only once. This sequence joins TRBV28 and TRBJ1-1; 10 bases are shared with TRBD1. CDR3 length: 15 amino acids. Germline V gene lookup returns CDR1 MDHEN and CDR2 SYDVKM. V dropped 5 bases and J dropped 3; count of bases not matched to a gene: 6. DNA of the CDR3: TGTGCCAGCAGTAGGACAGGGGGGATGGACACTGAAGCTTTCTTT. Residues: CASSRTGGMDTEAFF.

This chain uses TRBV9 with TRBJ2-7, with a possible D match to TRBD1 (6 bases). This CDR3 has 16 amino acids. Germline CDR1 and CDR2: SGDLS and YYNGEE. Trimming took off 0 bases at V and 2 bases at J, with 15 bases between the two ends. The CDR3 is CASSVASRTATYEQYF. In DNA form, the CDR3 reads TGTGCCAGCAGCGTAGCCTCCCGGACAGCCACCTACGAGCAGTACTTC.

J is TRBJ1-5 and V is TRBV7-8; D is uncertain. Looked up from germline, CDR1 is SGHVS and CDR2 is FQNEAQ. This CDR3 comprises 16 residues. V lost 1 base to trimming and J lost 0 bases, with 10 bases between them. CDR3 amino acids: CASSLGADPSNQPQHF. The DNA of the CDR3 is TGTGCCAGCAGCTTAGGGGCGGATCCTAGCAATCAGCCCCAGCATTTT.

This rearrangement joins TRBV6-9 to TRBJ1-2; tentative D call: TRBD1 (5 bases). There are 16 residues in the CDR3. Between the trimmed V and J ends, which lost 6 bases and 7 bases, there was a span of 24 bases. Germline assignment: CDR1 MNHGY and CDR2 SVAAGI. In nucleotides, the CDR3 is TGTGCCAGCAGCTCCCTCAGCCGGGACTTGGCAGGTGGCTACACCTTC. This translates into CASSSLSRDLAGGYTF.

The chain has TRBV5-6 and TRBJ1-1; perhaps TRBD1 as D (6 bases). Trimming removed 2 bases from V and 2 bases from J, with 13 bases in between. CDR1 and CDR2 from the germline V gene are SGHDT and YYEEEE. The CDR3 loop spans 15 amino acids. The CDR3 DNA is TGTGCCAGCAGCTTCACAGGGTCGGTAAACACTGAAGCTTTCTTT. Its protein product is CASSFTGSVNTEAFF. The entire variable domain, with the rest obtained from reference TRBV5-6 and TRBJ1-1, is as follows: DAGVTQSPTHLIKTRGQQVTLRCSPKSGHDTVSWYQQALGQGPQFIFQYYEEEERQRGNFPDRFSGHQFPNYSSELNVNALLLGDSALYLCASSFTGSVNTEAFFGQGTRLTVV.

The V call is TRBV10-1, the J call TRBJ1-2, with D hard to call. CDR1 is WNHNN and CDR2 is SYGVQD in the germline V gene (reference sequence). The CDR3 sequence is 10 residues long. Trimming pared 7 bases from V and 4 bases from J, leaving 4 bases between. CDR3 sequence reads: CASKGYGYTF. CDR3 coding DNA: TGCGCCAGCAAGGGCTATGGCTACACCTTC.

V is TRBV11-2 and J is TRBJ1-1, with D tentatively TRBD1 (5 bases). The V and J ends lost 1 base and 5 bases respectively, with 11 bases between them. CDR1 and CDR2 (germline): SGHAT, FQNNGV. CDR3 length: 14 amino acids. In DNA, the CDR3 is TGTGCCAGCAGCTTAGGTCAGGGCTGGACTGAAGCTTTCTTT. It encodes CASSLGQGWTEAFF. Drawing the rest from reference TRBV11-2 and TRBJ1-1, the complete variable domain is EAGVAQSPRYKIIEKRQSVAFWCNPISGHATLYWYQQILGQGPKLLIQFQNNGVVDDSQLPKDRFSAERLKGVDSTLKIQPAKLEDSAVYLCASSLGQGWTEAFFGQGTRLTVV.